Following are 26 T cell receptor beta chains from one sample sequenced in a study of T cells in tuberculosis. Profiled with immunoSEQ multiplex PCR; TCRdb holds only in-frame clones, not every one. The table has under 45,000 clones, 95% seen once. The sequencing input was PBMCs. Receptor source: a donor aged 10 to 29 with latent tuberculosis or without tuberculosis infection.

The CDR3 region has the DNA TGTGCCAGCAGCGCTGCGGAGAACTATGGCTACACCTTC. This gives the protein CASSAAENYGYTF. The rearrangement links TRBV5-6 to TRBJ1-2, with no clear D. V shed 4 bases and J shed 2 bases, with 9 bases lying between them. CDR1 and CDR2 (germline): SGHDT, YYEEEE. The length of the CDR3 is 13 residues.

The rearrangement uses TRBV5-1 and TRBJ2-1; 7 nucleotides match TRBD1. The CDR3 loop spans 14 amino acids. Germline assignment: CDR1 SGHRS and CDR2 YFSETQ. V dropped 6 bases and J dropped 5; count of bases not matched to a gene: 8. Here the CDR3 DNA reads TGCGCCAGCATGGCCCCAGGGACAGACAATGAGCAGTTCTTC. This gives the protein CASMAPGTDNEQFF.

The chain carries TRBV29-1 and TRBJ2-1; D possibly corresponds to TRBD2 (5 bases). The germline V gene encodes CDR1 SQVTM and CDR2 ANQGSEA. V lost 7 bases to trimming and J lost 0 bases, with 16 bases between them. The CDR3 consists of 15 residues. The CDR3 protein is CSAGTTGSSYNEQFF. The CDR3 DNA reads as TGCAGCGCGGGCACAACGGGGAGCTCCTACAATGAGCAGTTCTTC.

V and J are TRBV5-1 and TRBJ2-7; 9 bases match TRBD2. The V gene's germline CDR1 is SGHRS and CDR2 YFSETQ. This CDR3 has 15 residues. V lost 1 base to trimming and J lost 5 bases; unmatched junction nucleotides: 7. CDR3 in DNA: TGCGCCAGCAGCTTGCAGGCGGGGGGGATACACGAGCAGTACTTC. Residues: CASSLQAGGIHEQYF. Supplemented by reference TRBV5-1 and TRBJ2-7, the full variable domain reads KAGVTQTPRYLIKTRGQQVTLSCSPISGHRSVSWYQQTPGQGLQFLFEYFSETQRNKGNFPGRFSGRQFSNSRSEMNVSTLELGDSALYLCASSLQAGGIHEQYFGPGTRLTVT.

V gene TRBV2 combines with J gene TRBJ2-2; 8 positions agree with TRBD1. The CDR3 sequence is 16 residues long. Germline V lookup: CDR1 SNHLY, CDR2 FYNNEI. V gave up 6 bases and J gave up 5 bases; unmatched junction bases: 11. CDR3 residues: CASSDHRGMITGELFF. The CDR3 nucleotides are TGTGCCAGCAGCGACCACAGGGGGATGATAACCGGGGAGCTGTTTTTT.

The rearrangement uses TRBV6-5 and TRBJ2-7; perhaps TRBD2 as D (5 bases). Germline loops: CDR1 MNHEY, CDR2 SVGAGI. Trimming removed 0 bases from V and 0 bases from J, with 12 bases in between. This CDR3 comprises 16 residues. In DNA, the CDR3 is TGTGCCAGCAGTTACTCCCTAACGGGGTCCTCCTACGAGCAGTACTTC. Encoded protein: CASSYSLTGSSYEQYF.

This clone occurred once. The V call is TRBV6-5, the J call TRBJ1-5, with 8 bases matching TRBD1. The CDR3 spans 15 residues. V lost 6 bases, J lost 6 bases, and 10 bases stayed unmatched. CDR1 MNHEY and CDR2 SVGAGI come from the germline V gene. The CDR3 nucleotides read TGTGCCAGCAGCTTCGGTGGCAGGGGGCTTCAGCCCCAGCATTTT. Residues: CASSFGGRGLQPQHF.

V is TRBV29-1 and J is TRBJ1-2; D unclear. The ends were cut back, 6 bases at V and 2 bases at J, with 4 bases in the middle. Germline values: CDR1 SQVTM, CDR2 ANQGSEA. This CDR3 has 10 amino acids. This CDR3 is CSVLNYGYTF. Written as DNA, the CDR3 is TGCAGCGTCTTGAACTATGGCTACACCTTC.

In this sample, this clone turned up a few times. V and J are TRBV9 and TRBJ2-3; the D is unclear. V was pared by 4 bases and J by 4 bases, with 13 bases between. Germline CDR1 is SGDLS and CDR2 is YYNGEE. The CDR3 loop spans 14 amino acids. The CDR3 nucleotides are TGTGCCAGCAGCCCCCACACGAGGTCAGATACGCAGTATTTT. Translating it yields CASSPHTRSDTQYF. Supplemented by reference TRBV9 and TRBJ2-3, the full variable domain reads DSGVTQTPKHLITATGQRVTLRCSPRSGDLSVYWYQQSLDQGLQFLIQYYNGEERAKGNILERFSAQQFPDLHSELNLSSLELGDSALYFCASSPHTRSDTQYFGPGTRLTVL.

The J gene is TRBJ2-2, the V gene TRBV11-3; 11 nucleotides match TRBD1. CDR1 is SGHNT, CDR2 YENEEA, per germline. The CDR3 has 14 amino acids. The ends lost 5 bases at V and 6 bases at J; junction bases unmatched: 2. As DNA, the CDR3 is TGTGCCAGCAGCGGGGGACAGGGGGCCGGGGAGCTGTTTTTT. Protein product: CASSGGQGAGELFF.

This clone was counted once. The V and J genes are TRBV11-2 and TRBJ1-6, with D possibly matching TRBD1 (5 bases). Germline V gene data show CDR1 as SGHAT and CDR2 as FQNNGV. The CDR3 length is 14 residues. V was shortened by 4 bases and J by 8 bases, with 12 bases between the two germline ends. CDR3 loop: CASSWGGSDSPLHF. For the CDR3, the DNA is TGTGCCAGCAGCTGGGGGGGGTCCGATTCACCCCTCCACTTT.

The rearrangement links TRBV29-1 to TRBJ1-6; a possible D gene is TRBD1 (5 bases). Germline CDR1 SQVTM, CDR2 ANQGSEA. This CDR3 is 11 amino acids long. The CDR3 DNA sequence: TGCTCAGGGTTTCGGGATTCACCCCTCCACTTT. Translating gives CSGFRDSPLHF.

The chain carries TRBV18 and TRBJ1-2; 7 nucleotides align to TRBD1. The CDR3 sequence is 13 residues long. V was pared by 8 bases and J by 5 bases, with 8 bases of the junction left unmatched. The V gene's germline CDR1 is KGHSH and CDR2 LQKENI. CDR3 amino acids: CASTRQGLYGYTF. CDR3 nucleotide sequence: TGTGCCAGCACACGACAGGGCCTATATGGCTACACCTTC.

This clone is a singleton in its sample. This sequence joins TRBV29-1 and TRBJ1-5, with D unclear. Trimming removed 5 bases from V and 4 bases from J, with 12 bases in between. CDR1 and CDR2 (germline): SQVTM, ANQGSEA. This CDR3 is built from 13 residues. The DNA of the CDR3 is TGCAGCGTTTTGCCGGGTGGGAATCAGCCCCAGCATTTT. This encodes CSVLPGGNQPQHF. The complete variable domain, with remaining parts taken from reference TRBV29-1 and TRBJ1-5, reads SAVISQKPSRDICQRGTSLTIQCQVDSQVTMMFWYRQQPGQSLTLIATANQGSEATYESGFVIDKFPISRPNLTFSTLTVSNMSPEDSSIYLCSVLPGGNQPQHFGDGTRLSIL.

The chain is built from TRBV7-8 and TRBJ1-4; 10 bases align to TRBD1. Germline trimming cut 4 bases from V and 10 bases from J; bases unmatched to any gene: 15. There are 17 residues in the CDR3. Germline CDR1 reads SGHVS; CDR2 reads FQNEAQ. This CDR3 reads CASSYTVLGQGWGKLFF. Here the CDR3 DNA reads TGTGCCAGCAGCTACACCGTATTGGGACAGGGGTGGGGAAAACTGTTTTTT.

In this sample, this clone turned up once. The V gene is TRBV5-1, the J gene TRBJ2-1; TRBD2 matches at 7 bases. The CDR3 loop spans 14 amino acids. The germline V gene encodes CDR1 SGHRS and CDR2 YFSETQ. After removal of 4 bases from V and 6 bases from J, the junction contained 7 bases not matched to a gene. Here the CDR3 DNA reads TGCGCCAGCAGCGATTTAGCGGGCGGCAATGAGCAGTTCTTC. This translates into CASSDLAGGNEQFF.

This chain joins TRBV27 and TRBJ1-2; 7 bases line up with TRBD1. The CDR3 length is 14 residues. The V gene's germline CDR1 is MNHEY and CDR2 SMNVEV (reference sequence). V was pared by 3 bases and J by 8 bases, with 9 bases of the junction left unmatched. The CDR3 DNA follows: TGTGCCAGCAGTTTTGAGGGGACAGTGCGGGGCTACACCTTC. The encoded protein is CASSFEGTVRGYTF.

This chain uses TRBV19 with TRBJ1-2; 8 bases are a match to TRBD1. The CDR3 is 13 residues long. The germline gives CDR1 LNHDA, CDR2 SQIVND (reference sequence). Germline trimming cut 1 base from V and 6 bases from J; bases unmatched to any gene: 1. The CDR3 DNA sequence: TGTGCCAGTAGTATAGCAGGGGGCAATGGCTACACCTTC. Encoded protein: CASSIAGGNGYTF.

The chain uses TRBV6-5 and TRBJ1-1, with a tentative D call TRBD1 (5 bases). V was cut by 0 bases and J by 0 bases, with 11 bases left in between. In germline, CDR1 is MNHEY, CDR2 SVGAGI. The CDR3 sequence is 16 residues long. In DNA, the CDR3 is TGTGCCAGCAGTTACTCGACGGGGGGGATGAACACTGAAGCTTTCTTT. It is translated as CASSYSTGGMNTEAFF.

V and J are TRBV21-1 and TRBJ1-1. TRBV21-1 is listed as a pseudogene. The CDR3 is made up of 14 amino acids. CDR3 region: CASKTRARNTEAFF. CDR3 bases: TGTGCCAGCAAAACGAGGGCAAGAAACACTGAAGCTTTCTTT.

The genes are TRBV6-4 and TRBJ2-5; 14 nucleotides align to TRBD2. Losses at the gene ends were 4 bases for V and 1 base for J; bases not matched to a gene: 2. The CDR3 is 16 residues long. The germline gives CDR1 MRHNA, CDR2 SNTAGT. The CDR3 bases are TGTGCCAGCAGTGCCGGGACTAGCGGGGGCCAAGAGACCCAGTACTTC. The encoded protein is CASSAGTSGGQETQYF.

The rearrangement joins TRBV25-1 to TRBJ2-1; D uncertain. CDR1 and CDR2 (germline): MGHDK, SYGVNS. Trimming shortened V by 6 bases and J by 0 bases, and 15 bases separated the two germline ends. The CDR3 is 16 amino acids. The CDR3 protein is CASSLEGSSSYNEQFF. CDR3 nucleotide sequence: TGTGCCAGCAGCCTTGAAGGTTCTAGCTCCTACAATGAGCAGTTCTTC.

The chain links TRBV13 to TRBJ2-3, with a tentative D call TRBD2 (6 bases). Trimming took off 4 bases at V and 6 bases at J, with 17 bases between the two ends. Germline V CDR1 and CDR2: PRHDT, FYEKMQ (reference sequence). The CDR3 consists of 15 residues. The CDR3 DNA follows: TGTGCCAGCAGCTCGGGGGAAAAGCATCGCGATACGCAGTATTTT. Amino acid sequence: CASSSGEKHRDTQYF.

This chain uses TRBV10-3 with TRBJ1-5; 7 nucleotides line up with TRBD1. Germline V gene data show CDR1 as ENHRY and CDR2 as SYGVKD. V lost 6 bases, J lost 2 bases, and 7 bases stayed unmatched. The CDR3 runs to 15 residues. CDR3 region: CAISRDRAGNQPQHF. The CDR3 DNA follows: TGTGCCATCAGCAGAGACAGGGCGGGCAATCAGCCCCAGCATTTT.

The gene calls are TRBV2 and TRBJ1-5, with TRBD1 identical over 7 bases. The CDR3 has 13 amino acids. Germline lookup yields CDR1 SNHLY and CDR2 FYNNEI. V dropped 6 bases and J dropped 5; count of bases not matched to a gene: 4. This chain's CDR3 is CASRDDRDQPQHF. The CDR3 nucleotides read TGTGCCAGCAGGGATGACAGGGATCAGCCCCAGCATTTT.

This rearrangement joins TRBV18 to TRBJ1-5; TRBD1 matches at 12 bases. Looked up from germline, CDR1 is KGHSH and CDR2 is LQKENI. The J segment lost 2 bases and the V segment lost 3 bases, leaving 8 bases of the junction unmatched. The CDR3 is 18 residues long. The CDR3 is CASSPSGTGGGGNQPQHF. The CDR3 nucleotides read TGTGCCAGCTCACCCTCCGGGACAGGGGGCGGTGGCAATCAGCCCCAGCATTTT.